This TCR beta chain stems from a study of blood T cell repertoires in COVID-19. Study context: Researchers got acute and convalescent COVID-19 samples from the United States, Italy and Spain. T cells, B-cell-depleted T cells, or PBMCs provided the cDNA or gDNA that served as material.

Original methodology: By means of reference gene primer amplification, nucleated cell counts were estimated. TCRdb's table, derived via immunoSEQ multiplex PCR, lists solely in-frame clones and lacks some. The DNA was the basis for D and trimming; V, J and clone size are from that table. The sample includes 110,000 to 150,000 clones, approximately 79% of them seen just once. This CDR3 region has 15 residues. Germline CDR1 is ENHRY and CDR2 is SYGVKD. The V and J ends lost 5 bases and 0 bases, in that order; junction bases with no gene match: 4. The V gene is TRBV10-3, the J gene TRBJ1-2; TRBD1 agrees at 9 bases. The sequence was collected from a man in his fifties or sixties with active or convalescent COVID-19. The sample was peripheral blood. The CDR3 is CAISSGTGSNYGYTF. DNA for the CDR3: TGTGCCATCAGTTCCGGGACAGGGTCTAACTATGGCTACACCTTC.